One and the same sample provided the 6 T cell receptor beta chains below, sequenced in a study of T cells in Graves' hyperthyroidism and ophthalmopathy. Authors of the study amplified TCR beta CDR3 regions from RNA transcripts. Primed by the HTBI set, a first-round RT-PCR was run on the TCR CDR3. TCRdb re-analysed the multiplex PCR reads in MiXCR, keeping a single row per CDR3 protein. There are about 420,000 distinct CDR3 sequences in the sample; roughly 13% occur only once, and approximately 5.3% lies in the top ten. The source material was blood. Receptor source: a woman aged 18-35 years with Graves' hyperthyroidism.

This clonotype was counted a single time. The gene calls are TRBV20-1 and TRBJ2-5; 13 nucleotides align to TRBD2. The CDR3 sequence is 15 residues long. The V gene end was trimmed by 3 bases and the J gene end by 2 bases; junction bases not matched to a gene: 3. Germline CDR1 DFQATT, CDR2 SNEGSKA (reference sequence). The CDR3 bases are TGCAGTGCTAGGGGACTAGCGGGAAGTCAAGAGACCCAGTACTTC. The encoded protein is CSARGLAGSQETQYF.

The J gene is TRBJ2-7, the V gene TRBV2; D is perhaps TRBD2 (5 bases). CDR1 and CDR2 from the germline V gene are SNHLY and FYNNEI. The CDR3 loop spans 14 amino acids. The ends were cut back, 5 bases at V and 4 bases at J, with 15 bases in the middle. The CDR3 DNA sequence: TGTGCCAGCAGTACGGGAAGGTTAGATTACGAGCAGTACTTC. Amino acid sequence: CASSTGRLDYEQYF.

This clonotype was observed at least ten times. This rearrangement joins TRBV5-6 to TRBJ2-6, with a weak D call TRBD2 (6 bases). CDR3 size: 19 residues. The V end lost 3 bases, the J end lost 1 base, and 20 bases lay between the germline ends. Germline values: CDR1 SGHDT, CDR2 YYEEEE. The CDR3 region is CASSSAPRNSGSGANVLTF. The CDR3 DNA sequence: TGTGCCAGCAGCTCGGCTCCACGCAACAGCGGGTCTGGGGCCAACGTCCTGACTTTC.

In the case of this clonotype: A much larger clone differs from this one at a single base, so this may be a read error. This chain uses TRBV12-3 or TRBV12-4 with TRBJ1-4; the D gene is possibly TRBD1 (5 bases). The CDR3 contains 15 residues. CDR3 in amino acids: CASTSLQATSEKLFF. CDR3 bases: TGTGCCAGCACTTCTCTACAGGCAACTAGTGAAAAACTGTTTTTT.

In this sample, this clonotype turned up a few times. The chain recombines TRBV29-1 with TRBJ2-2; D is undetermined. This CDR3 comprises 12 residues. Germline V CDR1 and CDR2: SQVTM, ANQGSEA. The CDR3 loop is CTAITWTGELFF. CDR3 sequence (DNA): TGCACCGCCATTACGTGGACCGGGGAGCTGTTTTTT.

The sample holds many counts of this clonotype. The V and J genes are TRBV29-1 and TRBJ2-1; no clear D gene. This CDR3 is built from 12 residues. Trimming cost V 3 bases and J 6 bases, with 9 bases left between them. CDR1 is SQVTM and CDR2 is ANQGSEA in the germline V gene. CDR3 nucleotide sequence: TGCAGCGTTGATTGGCAGACCAATGAGCAGTTCTTC. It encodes CSVDWQTNEQFF.